This TCR beta chain was sequenced in a study of blood T cell repertoires in COVID-19. This table comes from immunoSEQ multiplex PCR, and its TCRdb copy is limited to in-frame clones, with some not included. The table includes 220,000 or so clones, 82% detected once. The CDR3 extends over 13 amino acids. Trimming took 6 bases from V and 6 from J; bases not matched to a gene: 8. The germline V gene encodes CDR1 SQVTM and CDR2 ANQGSEA. Everyone who took part was about 18 to 90 years old, and they came from 20 to 25 US areas. This clonotype was obtained from a woman aged 55-69 years who had recovered from COVID-19. The specimen sequenced was PBMCs or T cells enriched from blood (not recorded which). The chain uses TRBV29-1 and TRBJ2-7; 10 bases are a match to TRBD2. The CDR3 coding sequence is TGCAGCGTAGAAACTAGCGGGAAGAGCGAGCAGTACTTC. Amino acid sequence: CSVETSGKSEQYF.